Listed below are T cell receptor beta chains from one sample, sequenced in a study of radiation and T cells in renal cell carcinoma. TCRdb's table, derived via immunoSEQ multiplex PCR, lists solely in-frame clones and lacks some. This table has 60,000 or so clones, over 65% appearing once. The source material was blood, sampled from a patient whose treatment included radiotherapy and nephrectomy. The receptor source for this set is a man between 60 and 75 years old with renal cell carcinoma. Each CDR3 is given with its conserved first and last residue. D genes are given only for firm matches. The size field is filled for only some rows; it gives once, few, many or a size class.

>TRBJ2-3|TRBV7-6|.|.
CASRRLGGTDTQYF
TGTGCCAGCAGGCGTCTGGGGGGCACAGATACGCAGTATTTT
>TRBJ2-7|TRBV30|.|.
CAWSAGQTAYEQYF
TGTGCCTGGAGTGCGGGACAAACAGCCTACGAGCAGTACTTC
>TRBJ2-5|TRBV30|TRBD2|.
CAWSTARTSGLGETQYF
TGTGCCTGGAGCACCGCTAGGACTAGCGGACTGGGGGAGACCCAGTACTTC
>TRBJ1-3|TRBV19|.|.
CASSMEVGNTIYF
TGTGCCAGTAGTATGGAGGTTGGAAACACCATATATTTT
>TRBJ2-1|TRBV10-1|TRBD2|.
CASSPPGTSENEQFF
TGCGCCAGCAGCCCACCCGGGACTAGCGAGAATGAGCAGTTCTTC
>TRBJ2-3|TRBV5-1|TRBD2|.
CASSLGTSPDTQYF
TGCGCCAGCAGCTTGGGGACTAGCCCAGATACGCAGTATTTT
>TRBJ1-1|TRBV9|.|.
CASRPQNLNTEAFF
TGTGCCAGCAGACCACAGAATTTGAACACTGAAGCTTTCTTT
>TRBJ1-6|TRBV5-1|TRBD1|.
CASSLEGALTNSPLHF
TGCGCCAGCAGCTTGGAGGGGGCACTCACTAATTCACCCCTCCACTTT
>TRBJ1-3|TRBV4-3|.|.
CASSQDIGGHFSGNTIYF
TGCGCCAGCAGCCAAGATATAGGTGGACACTTCTCTGGAAACACCATATATTTT
>TRBJ1-2|TRBV29-1|.|.
CSVGTSEANYGYTF
TGCAGCGTAGGGACTTCGGAGGCTAACTATGGCTACACCTTC
>TRBJ1-1|TRBV2|.|medium-sized
CASSTKKAFF
TGTGCCAGCAGTACGAAAAAAGCTTTCTTT
>TRBJ2-1|TRBV4-1|TRBD1|.
CASSQARGHSYNEQFF
TGCGCCAGCAGCCAAGCTAGGGGGCACTCCTACAATGAGCAGTTCTTC
>TRBJ1-2|TRBV6-6|TRBD1|.
CASSYSRGQSNYGYTF
TGTGCCAGCAGTTACTCTAGGGGGCAATCTAACTATGGCTACACCTTC
>TRBJ2-1|TRBV7-3|.|.
CASSTTAGNEQFF
TGTGCCAGCAGTACCACCGCCGGGAATGAGCAGTTCTTC
>TRBJ1-2|TRBV7-8|.|.
CASSLVTGHSNYGYTF
TGTGCCAGCAGCTTAGTAACGGGACACTCTAACTATGGCTACACCTTC
>TRBJ2-1|TRBV10-3|TRBD2|.
CAISEGKAGGFHNGQFF
TGTGCCATCAGTGAGGGAAAAGCGGGAGGGTTCCACAATGGGCAGTTCTTC
>TRBJ1-5|TRBV28|.|.
CACGGGVQPQHF
TGTGCCTGTGGAGGCGGGGTCCAGCCCCAGCATTTT